The T cell receptor (beta chain) under discussion was sequenced for a study of cytomegalovirus exposure and HLA in healthy donors. The PCR made use of 60 Vbeta and 13 Jbeta primers. Only in-frame clones appear in the TCRdb table, and some are missing; sequencing was by immunoSEQ multiplex PCR. The table has some 180,000 clones, around 83% seen once. General observations from the study: In most subjects, TCR beta sequences reportedly gave accurate predictions of HLA-A and HLA-B alleles. Generally TCR sequences proved uncommon, though certain public TCRs appeared in numerous donors. DRB1 had the most TCR associations and HLA-C the fewest, a later analysis found, with rates varying by HLA locus.

Concerning this clone itself: No antigen is known for it.

CDR3 length: 14 amino acids. Trimming took off 0 bases at V and 5 bases at J, with 9 bases between the two ends. The germline V gene encodes CDR1 SGHNT and CDR2 YYREEE (reference sequence). The chain combines TRBV5-4 with TRBJ2-1; D gene ambiguous. This TCR came from a girl aged 2-9 years in good health and CMV-seropositive. What was sequenced was PBMCs. For the CDR3, the DNA is TGTGCCAGCAGCTTGGATCAACCTAACAATGAGCAGTTCTTC. Translated: CASSLDQPNNEQFF.